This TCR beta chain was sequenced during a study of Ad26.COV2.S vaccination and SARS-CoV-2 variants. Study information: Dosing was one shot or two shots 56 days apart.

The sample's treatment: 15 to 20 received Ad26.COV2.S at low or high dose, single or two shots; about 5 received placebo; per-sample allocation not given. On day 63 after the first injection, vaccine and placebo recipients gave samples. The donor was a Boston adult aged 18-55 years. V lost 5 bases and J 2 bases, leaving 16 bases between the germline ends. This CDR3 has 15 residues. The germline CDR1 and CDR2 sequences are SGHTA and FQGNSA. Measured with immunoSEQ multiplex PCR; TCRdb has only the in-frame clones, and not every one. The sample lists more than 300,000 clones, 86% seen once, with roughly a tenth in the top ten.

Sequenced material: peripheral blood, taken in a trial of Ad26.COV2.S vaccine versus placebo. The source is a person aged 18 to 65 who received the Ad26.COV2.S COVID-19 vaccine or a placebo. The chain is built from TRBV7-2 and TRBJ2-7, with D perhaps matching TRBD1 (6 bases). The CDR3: CASSHQQGDPYEQYF. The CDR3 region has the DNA TGTGCCAGCAGCCACCAACAGGGCGATCCCTACGAGCAGTACTTC.